The TCR beta chain described here comes from a study of CD8+CD57+ T cells in acquired aplastic anemia (dated by TCRdb to the late 2010s). Context from the whole study: Extracted DNA from sorted CD4+ and CD8+ cells averaged 3.2 ug, ranging from about 0.17 to 30 ug. A CD8+CD57+ expansion meant a frequency higher than the mean frequency seen in healthy subjects. What the research found in general, with its limitations: Roughly 30 CD8+ CDR3 sequences were found to be shared between patients and controls, but these sequences appeared to be highly expressed in patients and within the immunodominant clones of the patients. No significant difference in CD8+ Simpson's diversity was found between patients and healthy controls (P=0.060).

CDR1 KGHDR and CDR2 SFDVKD are derived from the germline V gene. V gives up 0 bases and J gives up 8 bases, and the segment between their germline ends measures 10 bases. The CDR3 has 14 amino acids, counting the end cysteine and phenylalanine. Only the CDR3 DNA stays, 42 bases, in frame from base 1. TCR beta VDJ combination and CDR3 sequence profiling used genomic DNA as the template. An Illumina HiSeq 2000 was the platform used for TCR repertoire sequencing. For the original study's pipeline: TRBV/TRBJ rearrangement plots, CDR3 size and DJ length profiles, and Simpson's diversity index were used to evaluate the repertoires. The most abundant DNA sequence in the deep sequencing data was taken as the immunodominant clone. CDR3 amino acid sequences were checked for sharing between subjects and were compared against published repertoires and the VDJdb database. TCRdb itself trimmed the public reads at Q25 with fastp, ran MiXCR and retained productive beta chains. Every CDR3 protein is listed once, alongside the most common genes and DNA of its rows. The V and J calls and clone size come from TCRdb's table, not from the authors' own analysis. The sample table contains about 180,000 distinct CDR3 sequences; only one count was recorded for about 45% of them. About 1.2% of the sample is taken by the ten largest.

With regard to this clonotype: Its antigen is currently not known. Base qualities are missing; no much larger clone stands one base away.

The patients picked for sequencing were ones in whom flow cytometry had shown an expansion of CD8+CD57+ cells. All patients had severe acquired aplastic anemia diagnosed by International Study of Aplastic Anemia and Agranulocytosis and Camitta criteria. At the time blood was sampled, none of the patients had received any therapy. TCR repertoires of sorted CD4+ and CD8+ blood T cells from severe aplastic anemia patients and healthy subjects were deep-sequenced in the study. In the USA, patient enrollment took place under clinicaltrials.gov protocols 00001620, 01623167, 00001397, 00071045, 00081523 and 00961064. Ficoll-Paque density gradient centrifugation was used to isolate peripheral blood mononuclear cells. CD4+ and CD8+ T cells were sorted by FACS or magnetic beads before DNA extraction.

The rearrangement joined TRBV24-1 to TRBJ2-1; there is no confident call for the D gene. Sequencing was performed on sorted CD4+, CD8+, or CD8+CD57+ T cells (not recorded which) from PBMCs. The clonotype comes from a human donor with aplastic anemia. The CDR3 corresponds to CATSDLGPKDEQFF. Read as DNA, the sequence is TGTGCCACCAGTGATTTGGGGCCAAAGGATGAGCAGTTCTTC.